This T cell receptor beta chain was obtained from a study of blood T cells in healthy people across ages. Study-level results: It was held that the diversity estimates obtained from one million T cells were underestimates.

A note on this clonotype: Its antigen remains unknown.

Alongside a J-beta primer mix, a sample-barcoded 5' primer served in a second PCR lasting roughly 7 to 11 cycles. TCRdb reprocessed the 5' RACE reads via MiXCR and lists one record per CDR3 protein. The profile shows 2 million or so distinct CDR3 sequences, about 49% of them singletons. Trimming left V 5 bases short and J 3 bases short, with 12 bases between. This CDR3 has 14 residues. Germline values: CDR1 MNHEY, CDR2 SMNVEV (reference sequence). Sequencing was performed on blood. The rearrangement uses TRBV27 and TRBJ2-3; D unresolved. This TCR was recovered from a woman in her thirties or forties in good health. The CDR3 spells CASSPQDFTDTQYF. The DNA for the CDR3 is TGTGCCAGCAGTCCCCAGGATTTTACAGATACGCAGTATTTT.